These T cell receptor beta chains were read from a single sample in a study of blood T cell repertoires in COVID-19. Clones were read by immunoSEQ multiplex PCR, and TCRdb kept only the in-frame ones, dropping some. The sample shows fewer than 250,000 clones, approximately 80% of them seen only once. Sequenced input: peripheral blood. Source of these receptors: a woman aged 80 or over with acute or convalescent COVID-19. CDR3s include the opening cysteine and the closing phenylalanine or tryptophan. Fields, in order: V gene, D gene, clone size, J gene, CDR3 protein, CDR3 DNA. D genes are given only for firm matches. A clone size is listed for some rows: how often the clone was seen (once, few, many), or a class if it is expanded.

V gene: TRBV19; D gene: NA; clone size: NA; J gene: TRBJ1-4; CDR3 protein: CASSRTGTPATNEKLFF; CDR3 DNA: TGTGCCAGTAGTAGAACCGGGACACCCGCAACTAATGAAAAACTGTTTTTT
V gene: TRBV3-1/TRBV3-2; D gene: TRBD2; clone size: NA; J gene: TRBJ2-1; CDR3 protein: CASSQVLASGDEQFF; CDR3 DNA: TGTGCCAGCAGCCAAGTCTTGGCTAGCGGCGATGAGCAGTTCTTC
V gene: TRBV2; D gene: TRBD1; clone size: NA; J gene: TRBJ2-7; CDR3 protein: CASRDPGQGVSEQYF; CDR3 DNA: TGTGCCAGCAGAGACCCGGGACAGGGGGTTTCGGAGCAGTACTTC
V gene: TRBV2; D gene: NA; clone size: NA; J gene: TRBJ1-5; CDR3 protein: CASRGDWQPQHF; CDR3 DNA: TGTGCCAGCAGAGGGGACTGGCAGCCCCAGCATTTT
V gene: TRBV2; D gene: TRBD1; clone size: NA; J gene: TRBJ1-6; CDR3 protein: CASSPSGDRVRSPLHF; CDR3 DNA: TGTGCCAGCAGTCCCTCCGGGGACAGGGTTCGTTCACCCCTCCACTTT
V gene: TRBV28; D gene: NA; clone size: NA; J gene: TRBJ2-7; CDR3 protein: CASSSVQGEYF; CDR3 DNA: TGTGCCAGCAGTTCCGTACAAGGGGAGTACTTC
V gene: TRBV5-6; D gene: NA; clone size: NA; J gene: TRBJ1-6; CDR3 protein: CASSQGQSLISYNSPLHF; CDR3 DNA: TGTGCCAGCAGTCAAGGACAGAGCCTAATCTCCTATAATTCACCCCTCCACTTT
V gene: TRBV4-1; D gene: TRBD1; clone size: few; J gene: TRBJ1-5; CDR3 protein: CASSQGDTGGGNQPQHF; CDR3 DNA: TGCGCCAGCAGCCAAGGGGACACAGGGGGCGGCAATCAGCCCCAGCATTTT
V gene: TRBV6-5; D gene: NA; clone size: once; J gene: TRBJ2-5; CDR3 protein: CASSYPSRTQYF; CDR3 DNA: TGTGCCAGCAGTTACCCATCGCGGACCCAGTACTTC
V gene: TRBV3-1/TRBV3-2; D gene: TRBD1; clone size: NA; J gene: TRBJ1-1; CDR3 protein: CASSPGQGARNTEAFF; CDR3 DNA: TGTGCCAGCAGCCCTGGACAGGGGGCGAGAAACACTGAAGCTTTCTTT
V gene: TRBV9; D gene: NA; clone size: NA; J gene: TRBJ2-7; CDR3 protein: CASSVAPAYEQYF; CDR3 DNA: TGTGCCAGCAGCGTAGCTCCAGCCTACGAGCAGTACTTC
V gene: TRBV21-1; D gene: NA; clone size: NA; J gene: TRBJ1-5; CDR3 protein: CASSGGQPGGPQHF; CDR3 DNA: TGTGCCAGCAGCGGGGGACAGCCCGGGGGGCCCCAGCATTTT
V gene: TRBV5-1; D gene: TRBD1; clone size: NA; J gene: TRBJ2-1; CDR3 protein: CASSLGGGDVGYNEQFF; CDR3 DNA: TGCGCCAGCAGCTTGGGAGGGGGCGATGTCGGTTACAATGAGCAGTTCTTC
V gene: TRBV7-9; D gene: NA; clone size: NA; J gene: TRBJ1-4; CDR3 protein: CASSLAGRAVNEKLFF; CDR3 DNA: TGTGCCAGCAGCTTAGCAGGGCGGGCGGTGAATGAAAAACTGTTTTTT
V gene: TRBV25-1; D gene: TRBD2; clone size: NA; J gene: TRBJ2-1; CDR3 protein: CASRPGGSYNEQFF; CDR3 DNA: TGTGCCAGCCGCCCGGGGGGGTCGTACAATGAGCAGTTCTTC
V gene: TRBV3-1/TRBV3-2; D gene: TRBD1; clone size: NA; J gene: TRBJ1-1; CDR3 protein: CASSLGQVGAEAFF; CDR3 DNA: TGTGCCAGCAGCCTTGGACAGGTCGGGGCTGAAGCTTTCTTT
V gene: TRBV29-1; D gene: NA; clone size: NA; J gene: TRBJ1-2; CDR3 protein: CSGLSSGDYGYTF; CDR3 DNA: TGCAGCGGCCTCTCCTCAGGGGATTATGGCTACACCTTC
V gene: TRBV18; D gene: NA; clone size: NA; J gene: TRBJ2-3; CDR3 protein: CASSGSNGAVDTQYF; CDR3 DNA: TGTGCCAGCTCAGGTTCGAATGGGGCCGTAGATACGCAGTATTTT
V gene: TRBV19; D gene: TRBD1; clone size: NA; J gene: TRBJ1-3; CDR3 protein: CASSMTGPTSGNTIYF; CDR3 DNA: TGTGCCAGTAGTATGACAGGGCCTACCTCTGGAAACACCATATATTTT
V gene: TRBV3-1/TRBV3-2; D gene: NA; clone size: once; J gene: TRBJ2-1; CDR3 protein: CASSQEVVPGLNEQFF; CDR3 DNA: TGTGCCAGCAGCCAAGAGGTCGTCCCAGGGCTCAATGAGCAGTTCTTC
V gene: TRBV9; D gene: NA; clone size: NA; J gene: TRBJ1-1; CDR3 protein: CASSLVQGSDTEAFF; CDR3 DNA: TGTGCCAGCAGCTTAGTCCAGGGGTCGGACACTGAAGCTTTCTTT
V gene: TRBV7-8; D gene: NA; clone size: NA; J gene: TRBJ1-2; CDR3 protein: CASSLSIPPGGYGYTF; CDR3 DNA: TGTGCCAGCAGCTTATCTATTCCCCCGGGAGGATATGGCTACACCTTC
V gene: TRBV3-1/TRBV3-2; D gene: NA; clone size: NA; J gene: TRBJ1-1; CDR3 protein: CASSHGGFTEAFF; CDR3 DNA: TGTGCCAGCAGCCATGGGGGGTTCACTGAAGCTTTCTTT
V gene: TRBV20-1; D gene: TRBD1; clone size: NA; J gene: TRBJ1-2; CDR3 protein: CSASGQGALGNYGYTF; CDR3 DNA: TGCAGTGCTAGTGGACAGGGGGCACTTGGAAACTATGGCTACACCTTC
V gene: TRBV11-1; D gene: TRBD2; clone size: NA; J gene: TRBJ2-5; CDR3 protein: CASSPQTSGGQETQYF; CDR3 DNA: TGTGCCAGCAGCCCTCAGACTAGCGGGGGGCAAGAGACCCAGTACTTC
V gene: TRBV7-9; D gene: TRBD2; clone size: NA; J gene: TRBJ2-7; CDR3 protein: CASSYPGGTYEQYF; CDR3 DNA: TGTGCCAGCAGCTACCCGGGGGGGACCTACGAGCAGTACTTC
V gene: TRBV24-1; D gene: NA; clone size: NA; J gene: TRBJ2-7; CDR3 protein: CATSDQSPYEQYF; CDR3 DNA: TGTGCCACCAGTGATCAAAGCCCCTACGAGCAGTACTTC
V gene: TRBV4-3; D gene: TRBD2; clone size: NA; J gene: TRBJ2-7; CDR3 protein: CASSHVAGDVYEQYF; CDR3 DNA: TGCGCCAGCAGCCATGTCGCGGGGGACGTCTACGAGCAGTACTTC
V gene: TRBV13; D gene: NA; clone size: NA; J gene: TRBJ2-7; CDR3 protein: CASSRGALYEQYF; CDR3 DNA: TGTGCCAGCAGCCGCGGGGCATTATACGAGCAGTACTTC
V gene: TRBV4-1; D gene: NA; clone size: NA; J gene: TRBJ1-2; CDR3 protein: CASSPGAGLNYGYTF; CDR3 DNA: TGCGCCAGCAGCCCAGGAGCGGGACTGAACTATGGCTACACCTTC
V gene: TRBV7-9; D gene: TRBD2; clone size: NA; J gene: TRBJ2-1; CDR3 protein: CASSAAGLAELNEQFF; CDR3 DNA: TGTGCCAGCAGCGCCGCCGGACTAGCGGAGCTGAATGAGCAGTTCTTC
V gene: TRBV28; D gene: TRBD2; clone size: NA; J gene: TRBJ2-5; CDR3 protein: CASSPAGVEETQYF; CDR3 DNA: TGTGCCAGCAGCCCAGCGGGGGTAGAGGAGACCCAGTACTTC
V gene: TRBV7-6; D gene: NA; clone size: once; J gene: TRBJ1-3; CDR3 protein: CASSLNSLSGNTIYF; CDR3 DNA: TGTGCCAGCAGCTTGAACAGCCTCTCTGGAAACACCATATATTTT
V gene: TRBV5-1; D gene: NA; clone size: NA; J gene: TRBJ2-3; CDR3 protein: CASSLEGPEADTQYF; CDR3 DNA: TGCGCCAGCAGCTTGGAGGGGCCGGAAGCAGATACGCAGTATTTT
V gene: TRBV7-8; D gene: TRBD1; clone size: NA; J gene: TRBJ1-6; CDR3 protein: CASSPGTDNSPLHF; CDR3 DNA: TGTGCCAGCAGCCCTGGGACAGATAATTCACCCCTCCACTTT
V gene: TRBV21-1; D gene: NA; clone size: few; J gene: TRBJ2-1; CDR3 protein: CASQGQGASYNEQFF; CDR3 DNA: TGTGCCAGCCAGGGGCAGGGGGCCAGCTACAATGAGCAGTTCTTC
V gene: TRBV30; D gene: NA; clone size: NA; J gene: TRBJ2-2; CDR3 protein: CAWRRQLDTGELFF; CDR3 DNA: TGTGCCTGGAGACGACAGCTAGACACCGGGGAGCTGTTTTTT
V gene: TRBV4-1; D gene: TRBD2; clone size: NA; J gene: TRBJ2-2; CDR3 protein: CASSQDGTSGGNTGELFF; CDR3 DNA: TGCGCCAGCAGCCAAGATGGGACTAGCGGGGGAAACACCGGGGAGCTGTTTTTT
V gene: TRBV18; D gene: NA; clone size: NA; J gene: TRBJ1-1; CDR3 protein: CASSPPRAGRTEAFF; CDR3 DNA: TGTGCCAGCTCACCACCCCGCGCGGGCAGAACCGAAGCTTTCTTT
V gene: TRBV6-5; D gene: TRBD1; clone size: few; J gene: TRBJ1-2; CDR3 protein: CASRQQGQGGYGYTF; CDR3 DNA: TGTGCCAGCAGACAACAGGGACAGGGAGGCTATGGCTACACCTTC
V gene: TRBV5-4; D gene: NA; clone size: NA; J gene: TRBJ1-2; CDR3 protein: CASKEEYNYGYTF; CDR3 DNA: TGTGCCAGCAAAGAAGAGTATAACTATGGCTACACCTTC
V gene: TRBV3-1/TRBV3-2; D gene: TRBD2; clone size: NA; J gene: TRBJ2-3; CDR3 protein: CASSPSRASGRYTDTQYF; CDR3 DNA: TGTGCCAGCAGCCCGTCAAGGGCTAGCGGGCGGTACACAGATACGCAGTATTTT
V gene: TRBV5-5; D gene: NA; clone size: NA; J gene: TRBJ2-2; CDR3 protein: CASSWSGTSTGELFF; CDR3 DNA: TGTGCCAGCAGCTGGTCCGGGACAAGTACCGGGGAGCTGTTTTTT
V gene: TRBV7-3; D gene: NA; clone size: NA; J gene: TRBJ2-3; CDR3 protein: CASSIGVDPDTQYF; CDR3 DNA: TGTGCCAGCAGCATAGGGGTAGACCCAGATACGCAGTATTTT
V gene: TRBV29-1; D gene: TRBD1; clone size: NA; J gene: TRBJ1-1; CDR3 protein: CSVVQGGNTEAFF; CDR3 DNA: TGCAGCGTTGTCCAGGGGGGGAACACTGAAGCTTTCTTT
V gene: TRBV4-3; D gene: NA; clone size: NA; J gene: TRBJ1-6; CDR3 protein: CASSHVKANSPLHF; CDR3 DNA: TGCGCCAGCAGCCACGTGAAAGCAAATTCACCCCTCCACTTT
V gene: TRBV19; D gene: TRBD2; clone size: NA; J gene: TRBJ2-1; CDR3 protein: CASSAVAGSSYNEQFF; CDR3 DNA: TGTGCCAGTAGTGCCGTAGCGGGGAGCTCCTACAATGAGCAGTTCTTC
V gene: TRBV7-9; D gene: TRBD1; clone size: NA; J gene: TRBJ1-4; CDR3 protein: CASSPGQGGEKLFF; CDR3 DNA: TGTGCCAGCAGCCCCGGACAGGGCGGTGAAAAACTGTTTTTT
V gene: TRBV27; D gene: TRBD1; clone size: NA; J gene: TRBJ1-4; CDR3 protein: CASGQGGHEKLFF; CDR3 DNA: TGTGCCAGCGGACAGGGAGGGCATGAAAAACTGTTTTTT
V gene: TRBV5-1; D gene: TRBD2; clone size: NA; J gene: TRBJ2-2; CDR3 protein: CASSPGTSGSTGELFF; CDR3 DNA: TGCGCCAGCAGCCCAGGGACTAGCGGGAGCACCGGGGAGCTGTTTTTT
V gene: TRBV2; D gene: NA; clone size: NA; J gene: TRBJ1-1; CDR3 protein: CASRESRAVNTEAFF; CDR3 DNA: TGTGCCAGCAGGGAGAGCAGGGCGGTGAACACTGAAGCTTTCTTT
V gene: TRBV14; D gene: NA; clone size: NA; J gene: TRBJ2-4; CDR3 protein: CASSQGHLLNIQYF; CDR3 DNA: TGTGCCAGCAGCCAAGGGCATCTTTTAAACATTCAGTACTTC
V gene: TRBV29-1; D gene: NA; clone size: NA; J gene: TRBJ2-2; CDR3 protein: CSVEGGGAGGELFF; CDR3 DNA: TGCAGCGTTGAGGGTGGAGGGGCAGGCGGGGAGCTGTTTTTT
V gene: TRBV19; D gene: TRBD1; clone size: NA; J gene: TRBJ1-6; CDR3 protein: CASSEDRGGSPLHF; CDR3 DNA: TGTGCCAGTAGCGAAGACAGGGGAGGATCACCCCTCCACTTT
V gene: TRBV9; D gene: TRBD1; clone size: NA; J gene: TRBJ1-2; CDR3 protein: CASSVAGQPYGYTF; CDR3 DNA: TGTGCCAGCAGCGTAGCGGGACAGCCATATGGCTACACCTTC
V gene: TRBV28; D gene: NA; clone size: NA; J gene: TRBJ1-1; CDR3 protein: CASQRAQVNTEAFF; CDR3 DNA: TGTGCCAGCCAAAGGGCACAGGTGAACACTGAAGCTTTCTTT
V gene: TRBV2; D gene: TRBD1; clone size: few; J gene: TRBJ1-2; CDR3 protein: CASSEDGTARGNYGYTF; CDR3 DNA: TGTGCCAGCAGTGAAGACGGGACAGCGAGGGGCAACTATGGCTACACCTTC
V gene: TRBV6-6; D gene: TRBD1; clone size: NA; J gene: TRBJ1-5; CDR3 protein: CASSEQGAGEQPQHF; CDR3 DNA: TGTGCCAGCAGCGAACAGGGGGCGGGAGAGCAGCCCCAGCATTTT
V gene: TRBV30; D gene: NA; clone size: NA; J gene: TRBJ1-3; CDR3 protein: CAWSATRSGNTIYF; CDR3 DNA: TGTGCCTGGAGTGCGACTCGCTCTGGAAACACCATATATTTT
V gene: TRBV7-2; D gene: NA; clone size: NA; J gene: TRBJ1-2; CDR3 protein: CASSGTHYGYTF; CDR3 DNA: TGTGCCAGCAGCGGGACTCACTATGGCTACACCTTC